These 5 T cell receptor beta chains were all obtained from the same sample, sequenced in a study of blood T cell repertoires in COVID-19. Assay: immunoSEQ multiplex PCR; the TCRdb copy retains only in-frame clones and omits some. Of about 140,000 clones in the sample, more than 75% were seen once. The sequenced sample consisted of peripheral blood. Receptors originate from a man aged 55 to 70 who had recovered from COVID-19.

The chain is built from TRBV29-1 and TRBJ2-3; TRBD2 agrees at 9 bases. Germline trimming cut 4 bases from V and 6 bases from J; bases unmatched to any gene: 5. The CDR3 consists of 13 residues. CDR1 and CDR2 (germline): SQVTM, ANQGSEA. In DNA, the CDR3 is TGCAGCGTTGCGGGGAGCGGGGGGGATACGCAGTATTTT. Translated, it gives CSVAGSGGDTQYF.

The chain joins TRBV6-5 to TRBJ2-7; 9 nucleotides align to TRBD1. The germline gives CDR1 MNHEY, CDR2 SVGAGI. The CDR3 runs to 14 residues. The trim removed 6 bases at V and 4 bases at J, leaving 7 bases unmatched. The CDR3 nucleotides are TGTGCCAGCAGATACGGGACAGGGAAATACGAGCAGTACTTC. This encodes CASRYGTGKYEQYF.

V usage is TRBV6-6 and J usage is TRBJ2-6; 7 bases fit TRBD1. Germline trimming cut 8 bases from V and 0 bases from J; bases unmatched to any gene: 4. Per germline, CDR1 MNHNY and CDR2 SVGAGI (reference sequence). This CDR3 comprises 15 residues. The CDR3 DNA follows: TGTGCCAGCCGGGACAGCTACTCTGGGGCCAACGTCCTGACTTTC. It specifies CASRDSYSGANVLTF.

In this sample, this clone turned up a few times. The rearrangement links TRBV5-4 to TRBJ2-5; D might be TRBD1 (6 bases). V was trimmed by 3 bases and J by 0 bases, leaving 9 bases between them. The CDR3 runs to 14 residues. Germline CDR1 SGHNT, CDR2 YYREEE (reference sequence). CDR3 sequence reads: CASSSGQYQETQYF. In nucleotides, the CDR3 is TGTGCCAGCAGCTCCGGACAGTACCAAGAGACCCAGTACTTC.

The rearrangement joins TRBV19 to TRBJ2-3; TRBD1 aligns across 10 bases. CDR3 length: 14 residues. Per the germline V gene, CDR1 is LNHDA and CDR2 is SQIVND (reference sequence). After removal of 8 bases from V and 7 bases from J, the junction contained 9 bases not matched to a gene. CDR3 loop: CASRSTGGINTQYF. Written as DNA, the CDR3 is TGTGCCAGTCGCTCGACAGGGGGCATCAATACGCAGTATTTT.